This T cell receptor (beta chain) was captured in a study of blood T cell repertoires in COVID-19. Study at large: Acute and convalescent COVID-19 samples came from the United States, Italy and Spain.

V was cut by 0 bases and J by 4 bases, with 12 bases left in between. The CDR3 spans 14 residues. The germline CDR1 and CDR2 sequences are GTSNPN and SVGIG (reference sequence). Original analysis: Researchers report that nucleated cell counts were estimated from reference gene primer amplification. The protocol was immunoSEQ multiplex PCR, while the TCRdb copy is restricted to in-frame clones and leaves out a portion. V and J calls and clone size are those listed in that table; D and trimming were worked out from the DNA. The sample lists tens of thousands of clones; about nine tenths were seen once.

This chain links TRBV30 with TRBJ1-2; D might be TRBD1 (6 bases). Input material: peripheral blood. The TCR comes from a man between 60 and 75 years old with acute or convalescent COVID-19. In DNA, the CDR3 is TGTGCCTGGAGTGTAAAGGGGACACTCTATGGCTACACCTTC. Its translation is CAWSVKGTLYGYTF.